Shown below are 8 T cell receptor beta chains from a single sample sequenced in a study of blood T cell repertoires in COVID-19. The data were produced by immunoSEQ multiplex PCR, yet TCRdb's version contains in-frame clones alone and is incomplete. This table holds about 140,000 clones, 80% found once. Sequencing was performed on peripheral blood. The receptors derive from a woman aged 50 to 60 with acute or convalescent COVID-19.

The V call is TRBV9, the J call TRBJ2-1; 7 bases agree with TRBD1. The CDR3 totals 15 residues. Losses at the gene ends were 3 bases for V and 1 base for J; bases not matched to a gene: 4. The germline V gene has CDR1 SGDLS and CDR2 YYNGEE. Written as DNA, the CDR3 is TGTGCCAGCAGCGCTACAGGGGAGTCCTACAATGAGCAGTTCTTC. It yields the protein CASSATGESYNEQFF.

This clone has a handful of counts. The chain couples TRBV3-1 (or the pseudogene TRBV3-2) to TRBJ1-2; D remains ambiguous. Germline CDR1 LGHDT, CDR2 YNNKEL (reference sequence). The length of the CDR3 is 14 residues. V was trimmed by 0 bases and J by 6 bases, leaving 11 bases between them. The CDR3 bases are TGTGCCAGCAGCCAAGAAGGAGGAATAGATGGCTACACCTTC. Protein product: CASSQEGGIDGYTF.

The table lists this clone with a few counts. This chain links TRBV5-8 with TRBJ2-7; D gene uncertain. From germline, CDR1 is SGHTS and CDR2 YDEGEE. Trimming stripped 4 bases from V and 6 bases from J, with 8 bases between. This CDR3 spans 11 amino acids. CDR3 sequence: CASSPRSEQYF. CDR3 coding DNA: TGTGCCAGCAGCCCGAGATCCGAGCAGTACTTC.

The genes are TRBV23-1 and TRBJ1-1; TRBD1 aligns across 8 bases. TRBV23-1 is designated an ORF whose function remains uncertain. The CDR3 contains 14 residues. J lost 1 base, V lost 6 bases, and 4 bases had no gene match. The CDR3 spells CASSSGQENTEAFF. CDR3 nucleotides: TGCGCCAGCAGCTCGGGACAGGAGAACACTGAAGCTTTCTTT.

The chain is built from TRBV7-9 and TRBJ1-2; maybe TRBD1 (5 bases). Germline lookup yields CDR1 SEHNR and CDR2 FQNEAQ (reference sequence). V was cut by 3 bases and J by 2 bases, with 13 bases left in between. The CDR3 runs to 15 residues. Here the CDR3 DNA reads TGTGCCAGCAGCTTGAGTGGGGCCGCCAACTATGGCTACACCTTC. Residues: CASSLSGAANYGYTF.

The CDR3 region has the DNA TGTGCCAGCAGCCCGGACAGGGCCTACAATGAGCAGTTCTTC. Encoded protein: CASSPDRAYNEQFF. The chain links TRBV11-2 to TRBJ2-1; TRBD1 matches 8 bases. Germline assignment: CDR1 SGHAT and CDR2 FQNNGV. V was clipped by 5 bases and J by 2 bases; unmatched bases: 2. This CDR3 has 14 amino acids.

This clone was recorded a few times. CDR3 sequence reads: CASSKRGISNQPQHF. The CDR3 DNA reads as TGTGCCAGCAGTAAAAGAGGGATCAGCAATCAGCCCCAGCATTTT. The rearrangement links TRBV28 to TRBJ1-5; D not resolved. The CDR3 length is 15 residues. Per the germline V gene, CDR1 is MDHEN and CDR2 is SYDVKM. Trimming removed 5 bases at V and 1 base at J, with 12 bases between.

This chain links TRBV29-1 with TRBJ1-2; 8 positions match TRBD1. Trimming cost V 7 bases and J 6 bases; bases outside gene matches: 7. The germline V gene encodes CDR1 SQVTM and CDR2 ANQGSEA. The CDR3 has 12 amino acids. For the CDR3, the DNA is TGCAGCGCCTTTGGGACAGGACATGGCTACACCTTC. Translating it yields CSAFGTGHGYTF.